This T cell receptor beta chain was obtained from a study of lymphopenia after photon versus proton radiotherapy. Points from the study as a whole: After lymphocyte nadir, photon-treated repertoires showed oligoclonal expansion, especially CD8+ Temra.

V trimming: 5 bases; J trimming: 1 base; junction bases outside the gene matches: 4. The CDR3 length is 15 residues. The germline V gene has CDR1 MNHEY and CDR2 SMNVEV (reference sequence). The method was immunoSEQ multiplex PCR; TCRdb's version includes in-frame clones alone and lacks a portion of them. Among about 160,000 clones listed, about nine tenths were seen once. This clone has only one observation. The antigen remains unidentified. V and J are TRBV27 and TRBJ2-5, with TRBD2 identical over 10 bases. The sequence came from a man aged 50-60 years with gastric cancer. Material: peripheral blood, obtained from a patient treated with photon-based radiotherapy. The CDR3 spells CASSLSSGGQETQYF. The CDR3 DNA is TGTGCCAGCAGTCTGTCTAGCGGGGGCCAAGAGACCCAGTACTTC.